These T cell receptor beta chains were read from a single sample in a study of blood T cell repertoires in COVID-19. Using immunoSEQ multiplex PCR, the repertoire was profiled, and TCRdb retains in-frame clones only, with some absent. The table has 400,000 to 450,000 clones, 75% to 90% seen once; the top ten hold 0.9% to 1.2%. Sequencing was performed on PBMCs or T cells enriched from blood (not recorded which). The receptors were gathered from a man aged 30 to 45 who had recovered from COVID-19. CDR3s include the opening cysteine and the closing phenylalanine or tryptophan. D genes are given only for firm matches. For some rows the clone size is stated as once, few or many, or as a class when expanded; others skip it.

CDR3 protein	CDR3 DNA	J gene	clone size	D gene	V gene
CAISESGTAQYGYTF	TGTGCCATCAGTGAGTCGGGGACAGCACAATATGGCTACACCTTC	TRBJ1-2	-	TRBD1	TRBV10-3
CASSATRNTGELFF	TGCGCCAGCAGTGCGACAAGGAACACCGGGGAGCTGTTTTTT	TRBJ2-2	-	-	TRBV10-2
CASSLDWTGGTEAFF	TGTGCCAGCAGCTTAGATTGGACAGGGGGCACTGAAGCTTTCTTT	TRBJ1-1	few	TRBD1	TRBV11-2
CASSPLSQPQHF	TGTGCCAGCAGCCCTTTGAGTCAGCCCCAGCATTTT	TRBJ1-5	few	-	TRBV28
CASSYVMQGEQYF	TGTGCCAGCAGTTACGTTATGCAGGGCGAGCAGTACTTC	TRBJ2-7	-	-	TRBV6-5
CATSDPLYAGGRGTDTQYF	TGTGCCACCAGTGATCCCCTTTATGCGGGAGGGAGGGGGACAGATACGCAGTATTTT	TRBJ2-3	-	TRBD2	TRBV24-1
CASIGGRHNEQFF	TGTGCCAGTATCGGCGGGAGGCACAATGAGCAGTTCTTC	TRBJ2-1	-	TRBD2	TRBV19
CASSQLKAGDQPQHF	TGTGCCAGCTCACAATTAAAAGCGGGGGATCAGCCCCAGCATTTT	TRBJ1-5	-	-	TRBV18
CASSPTHTGELFF	TGTGCCAGCTCACCGACTCACACCGGGGAGCTGTTTTTT	TRBJ2-2	-	-	TRBV18
CASSDGTGGKRYF	TGTGCCAGCAGCGACGGGACAGGGGGCAAGCGGTACTTC	TRBJ2-7	-	TRBD1	TRBV7-9
CASSLGLAGAYEQYF	TGTGCCAGCAGCCTTGGACTAGCGGGAGCCTACGAGCAGTACTTC	TRBJ2-7	few	TRBD2	TRBV3-1/TRBV3-2
CASTGAGGRGSEQFF	TGTGCCAGCACCGGAGCGGGAGGGCGGGGAAGTGAGCAGTTCTTC	TRBJ2-1	-	TRBD2	TRBV2
CASSTLAGGPHEQYF	TGTGCCAGTAGTACCTTAGCGGGAGGGCCCCACGAGCAGTACTTC	TRBJ2-7	once	TRBD2	TRBV19
CASSPRPGLAPPREFF	TGTGCCAGCAGTCCCCGTCCGGGACTAGCACCCCCAAGAGAATTCTTC	TRBJ2-1	-	TRBD2	TRBV28
CSVEDRLAGVTDTQYF	TGCAGCGTTGAAGATCGACTAGCGGGGGTCACAGATACGCAGTATTTT	TRBJ2-3	-	TRBD2	TRBV29-1
CASSIPGTAGGNTIYF	TGTGCCAGTAGTATTCCCGGGACGGCGGGAGGAAACACCATATATTTT	TRBJ1-3	once	-	TRBV19
CASSQGASGGELFF	TGTGCCAGCAGCCAAGGGGCTTCCGGCGGGGAGCTGTTTTTT	TRBJ2-2	-	-	TRBV3-1/TRBV3-2
CAISPGQNTEAFF	TGTGCCATCAGTCCGGGACAGAACACTGAAGCTTTCTTT	TRBJ1-1	-	-	TRBV10-3
CASSVDSTIYEQYF	TGTGCCAGCAGCGTGGACTCCACCATATACGAGCAGTACTTC	TRBJ2-7	-	-	TRBV5-4
CASSPRTGYNSPLHF	TGTGCCAGCAGCCCCAGGACGGGATATAATTCACCCCTCCACTTT	TRBJ1-6	-	-	TRBV25-1
CASSPGQGYEQYF	TGTGCCAGCAGCCCGGGACAGGGCTACGAGCAGTACTTC	TRBJ2-7	-	TRBD1	TRBV28
CASSPIQLGGGKTNTGELFF	TGTGCCAGCTCACCAATACAGCTCGGTGGCGGGAAGACGAACACCGGGGAGCTGTTTTTT	TRBJ2-2	-	-	TRBV18
CASSINSHYRETQYF	TGTGCCAGTAGTATTAATTCTCACTACCGGGAGACCCAGTACTTC	TRBJ2-5	once	-	TRBV19
CASRPVGQNNQPQHF	TGTGCCAGCAGACCGGTAGGACAGAATAATCAGCCCCAGCATTTT	TRBJ1-5	-	-	TRBV27
CASSDRYTGELFF	TGTGCCAGCAGTGACAGGTACACCGGGGAGCTGTTTTTT	TRBJ2-2	few	-	TRBV25-1
CASSLVQASYNEQFF	TGTGCCAGCAGTTTAGTCCAGGCCTCCTACAATGAGCAGTTCTTC	TRBJ2-1	-	-	TRBV27
CSVEDRGHTEQYF	TGCAGCGTTGAAGATCGGGGACACACCGAGCAGTACTTC	TRBJ2-7	many	-	TRBV29-1
CASILGGLAGLTDTQYF	TGTGCCAGCATCCTAGGGGGACTAGCGGGCCTCACAGATACGCAGTATTTT	TRBJ2-3	-	TRBD2	TRBV7-8
CASSLSDFLTYNEQFF	TGTGCCAGCAGCTTAAGTGACTTCCTGACCTACAATGAGCAGTTCTTC	TRBJ2-1	once	-	TRBV7-8
CASSIGTGPGVGELFF	TGTGCCAGTAGTATAGGAACGGGGCCGGGAGTCGGGGAGCTGTTTTTT	TRBJ2-2	-	-	TRBV19
CASSLSGVDTEAFF	TGTGCCAGCAGCTTGTCGGGGGTGGACACTGAAGCTTTCTTT	TRBJ1-1	-	-	TRBV11-2
CAISDSGTVSGNTIYF	TGTGCCATCAGTGATTCCGGGACAGTCTCTGGAAACACCATATATTTT	TRBJ1-3	-	TRBD1	TRBV10-3
CASSLSDSTEAFF	TGTGCCAGCAGCTTGAGCGACAGCACTGAAGCTTTCTTT	TRBJ1-1	-	-	TRBV11-3
CASSSGSVTEAFF	TGTGCCAGCAGCTCAGGGTCAGTGACTGAAGCTTTCTTT	TRBJ1-1	-	-	TRBV12-3/TRBV12-4
CASSLGQQLYEAFF	TGCGCCAGCAGTCTGGGACAGCAGCTTTACGAAGCTTTCTTT	TRBJ1-1	-	TRBD1	TRBV5-1
CASSLGQGVGTF	TGTGCCAGCAGCTTAGGACAGGGGGTCGGAACCTTC	TRBJ1-2	-	TRBD1	TRBV7-2
CASSLGSSGIGETQYF	TGTGCCAGCAGCTTGGGTAGTAGCGGGATTGGAGAGACCCAGTACTTC	TRBJ2-5	-	TRBD2	TRBV5-4
CASYRQGAQAEAFF	TGTGCCAGCTACCGACAGGGGGCACAGGCCGAAGCTTTCTTT	TRBJ1-1	-	TRBD1	TRBV2
CASSLFGTERYNEQFF	TGTGCCAGCAGTTTATTCGGGACAGAGCGCTACAATGAGCAGTTCTTC	TRBJ2-1	-	TRBD1	TRBV27
CAWSLQGLNQPQHF	TGTGCCTGGAGTCTCCAGGGGTTAAATCAGCCCCAGCATTTT	TRBJ1-5	-	-	TRBV30
CAISDSQTIAKNIQYF	TGTGCCATCAGTGATTCACAGACGATAGCCAAAAACATTCAGTACTTC	TRBJ2-4	-	-	TRBV10-3
CASSLSTGDAYTF	TGTGCCAGCTCACTATCTACAGGGGATGCTTACACCTTC	TRBJ1-2	-	TRBD1	TRBV18
CASSPGLAGGGEQYF	TGCGCCAGCAGCCCCGGACTAGCGGGAGGAGGCGAGCAGTACTTC	TRBJ2-7	once	TRBD2	TRBV5-1